The 25 T cell receptor beta chains in this list originate from one sample, sequenced in a study of cytomegalovirus exposure and HLA in healthy donors. Primers included in the PCR were 60 Vbeta and 13 Jbeta primers. Repertoires were generated with immunoSEQ multiplex PCR, while TCRdb's copy carries only in-frame clones and drops some. The sample yields over 100,000 clones, 65% to 80% seen once. The sequencing input was PBMCs. The receptors here all came from a male donor in good health and CMV-seropositive.

This clone appeared once. The chain recombines TRBV29-1 with TRBJ2-2; the match to TRBD1 covers 12 bases. CDR1 is SQVTM and CDR2 is ANQGSEA in the germline V gene. J lost 2 bases, V lost 4 bases, and 11 bases had no gene match. The length of the CDR3 is 18 residues. The CDR3 loop reads CSVGAGTGGGGNTGELFF. In nucleotides, the CDR3 is TGCAGCGTTGGTGCCGGGACAGGGGGCGGGGGAAACACCGGGGAGCTGTTTTTT.

The table lists this clone with a count of one. V usage is TRBV27 and J usage is TRBJ1-2; D unclear. The CDR3 has 14 amino acids. V was shortened by 2 bases and J by 4 bases, with 11 bases between the two germline ends. CDR1 MNHEY and CDR2 SMNVEV come from the germline V gene (reference sequence). The CDR3 nucleotides read TGTGCCAGCAGTTTAAGGCGGGGTGGCTATGGCTACACCTTC. Its protein product is CASSLRRGGYGYTF.

The chain employs TRBV5-1 and TRBJ1-4; D perhaps matches TRBD1 (5 bases). V was trimmed by 5 bases and J by 0 bases, leaving 8 bases between them. Germline-derived CDR1 and CDR2 are SGHRS and YFSETQ. The CDR3 totals 14 residues. The chain's CDR3 is CASRGGTTNEKLFF. The CDR3 DNA follows: TGCGCCAGCAGGGGGGGAACAACTAATGAAAAACTGTTTTTT.

A note on this clone: Germline and junction disagree at one end, which may indicate a read error. V gene TRBV11-2 combines with J gene TRBJ2-7; D remains ambiguous. The CDR3 extends over 14 amino acids. CDR1 SGHAT and CDR2 FQNNGV come from the germline V gene. CDR3 DNA sequence: TGTGCCAGCAGCTTAGTTCATAGTGCACCCACTATCATCTTC. This gives the protein CASSLVHSAPTIIF.

The chain has TRBV27 and TRBJ2-7; the match to TRBD1 covers 7 bases. V shed 6 bases, J shed 2 bases, and the junction held 7 bases outside the gene matches. CDR1 is MNHEY and CDR2 is SMNVEV in the germline V gene (reference sequence). The CDR3 is 14 residues long. This CDR3 is CASSPTGFPYEQYF. In nucleotides, the CDR3 is TGTGCCAGCAGCCCGACAGGGTTCCCCTACGAGCAGTACTTC.

The V gene is TRBV6-6, the J gene TRBJ2-5; D perhaps matches TRBD2 (5 bases). Germline V gene lookup returns CDR1 MNHNY and CDR2 SVGAGI (reference sequence). With 8 bases removed from V and 5 bases from J, the gap between germline ends came to 15 bases. This CDR3 has 13 amino acids. Here the CDR3 reads CASSPREWETQYF. For the CDR3, the DNA is TGTGCCAGCTCTCCCCGGGAATGGGAGACCCAGTACTTC.

The rearrangement uses TRBV6-1 and TRBJ2-2, with 11 bases aligning to TRBD1. The V and J ends lost 6 bases and 5 bases, in that order; junction bases with no gene match: 5. Germline V CDR1 and CDR2: MNHNS, SASEGT. This CDR3 spans 15 amino acids. The CDR3 region has the DNA TGTGCCAGCAGCGATGGACAGGGGGCTACCGGGGAGCTGTTTTTT. Encoded protein: CASSDGQGATGELFF.

In this sample, this clone turned up a few times. The V gene is TRBV18, the J gene TRBJ1-1, with D possibly TRBD1 on 5 matching bases. V was trimmed by 3 bases and J by 1 base, leaving 12 bases between them. Germline V gene data show CDR1 as KGHSH and CDR2 as LQKENI. CDR3 length: 15 amino acids. The CDR3, as DNA: TGTGCCAGCTCACCCTCTTCCGGGGGGAACACTGAAGCTTTCTTT. Its translation: CASSPSSGGNTEAFF.

The count of this clone is one. This chain joins TRBV2 and TRBJ2-3; 10 bases agree with TRBD2. J gave up 5 bases and V 4 bases, and 0 bases lay outside the gene matches. The CDR3 spans 13 residues. The germline gives CDR1 SNHLY, CDR2 FYNNEI. The CDR3 DNA sequence: TGTGCCAGCAGTGGACTAGCGGGAGATACGCAGTATTTT. This sequence encodes CASSGLAGDTQYF.

The V and J genes are TRBV28 and TRBJ1-2; 9 nucleotides line up with TRBD1. Unmatched junction bases numbered 8, after V lost 6 bases and J lost 3 bases. Germline V CDR1 and CDR2: MDHEN, SYDVKM. CDR3 length: 15 residues. For the CDR3, the DNA is TGTGCCAGCAGGGATACAGGGACAGGGCACTATGGCTACACCTTC. Its protein product is CASRDTGTGHYGYTF.

The chain joins TRBV6-4 to TRBJ1-1; 11 positions match TRBD1. V was pared by 6 bases and J by 3 bases, with 3 bases of the junction left unmatched. The CDR3 consists of 14 residues. Germline V gene data show CDR1 as MRHNA and CDR2 as SNTAGT. The CDR3 sequence is CASRGDRGDTEAFF. DNA of the CDR3: TGTGCCAGCAGAGGGGACAGGGGGGACACTGAAGCTTTCTTT.

This chain uses TRBV7-9 with TRBJ2-3; 7 bases are shared with TRBD2. The CDR3 is made up of 15 amino acids. Germline V CDR1 and CDR2: SEHNR, FQNEAQ (reference sequence). V dropped 5 bases and J dropped 5; count of bases not matched to a gene: 10. The CDR3 DNA reads TGTGCCAGCAGCAAGTGGGCGGGAGAAGAAGATACGCAGTATTTT. It translates to CASSKWAGEEDTQYF.

There are a few counts of this clone. CDR3 DNA sequence: TGTGCCACCTCGCCGAGGGGGAGAGGGGAAAAACTGTTTTTT. Its translation: CATSPRGRGEKLFF. The chain has TRBV6-1 and TRBJ1-4, with D perhaps matching TRBD1 (6 bases). CDR1 is MNHNS, CDR2 SASEGT, per germline. The CDR3 runs 14 residues. Trimming took off 10 bases at V and 8 bases at J, with 20 bases between the two ends.

This rearrangement joins TRBV10-3 to TRBJ2-1; TRBD2 agrees at 14 bases. This CDR3 has 16 amino acids. Per the germline V gene, CDR1 is ENHRY and CDR2 is SYGVKD. J was trimmed by 6 bases and V by 6 bases; bases with no gene match: 7. In DNA form, the CDR3 reads TGTGCCATCAGGGGACTAGCGGGAGATGGGGTCAATGAGCAGTTCTTC. Translated, it gives CAIRGLAGDGVNEQFF.

The CDR3: CASSFKRSHSTDTQYF. The CDR3 nucleotides read TGCGCCAGCAGTTTTAAGCGGAGCCATAGCACAGATACGCAGTATTTT. V is TRBV5-1 and J is TRBJ2-3; tentatively, D is TRBD2 (5 bases). Trimming pared 5 bases from V and 0 bases from J, leaving 16 bases between. Looked up from germline, CDR1 is SGHRS and CDR2 is YFSETQ. The CDR3 spans 16 residues.

This chain links TRBV7-2 with TRBJ2-1; 7 nucleotides match TRBD2. The CDR3 contains 13 residues. J gave up 9 bases and V 1 base, and 3 bases lay outside the gene matches. Germline CDR1 and CDR2: SGHTA and FQGNSA. The CDR3 region has the DNA TGTGCCAGCAGCTTAGATCGACTAGCTGAGCAGTTCTTC. Translation gives CASSLDRLAEQFF.

This clone was seen a single time. The chain has TRBV28 and TRBJ1-1, with D tentatively TRBD1 (5 bases). Per germline, CDR1 MDHEN and CDR2 SYDVKM. V lost 5 bases and J 5 bases, leaving 18 bases between the germline ends. This CDR3 has 15 amino acids. The CDR3 nucleotides read TGTGCCAGCAGTGGAACAGGCCCGACGGGTACTGAAGCTTTCTTT. The encoded protein is CASSGTGPTGTEAFF.

Turning to this clone: The junction departs from the called germline gene at one end, perhaps through a read error. CDR3 loop: CACSGDTPYEQYF. CDR3 nucleotides: TGTGCCTGCAGTGGGGACACCCCCTACGAGCAGTACTTC. The chain has TRBV2 and TRBJ2-7; D is possibly TRBD1 (6 bases). The CDR3 spans 13 residues. Looked up from germline, CDR1 is SNHLY and CDR2 is FYNNEI.

In its sample, this clone was seen once. The rearrangement links TRBV28 to TRBJ1-1, with 7 bases matching TRBD1. From germline, CDR1 is MDHEN and CDR2 SYDVKM. Trimming took 3 bases from V and 5 from J; bases not matched to a gene: 9. The CDR3 contains 15 residues. Here the CDR3 reads CASSLDDRVLTEAFF. The CDR3 DNA reads TGTGCCAGCAGTTTGGATGACAGGGTATTAACTGAAGCTTTCTTT. Full variable domain (outside the CDR3, taken from reference TRBV28 and TRBJ1-1): DVKVTQSSRYLVKRTGEKVFLECVQDMDHENMFWYRQDPGLGLRLIYFSYDVKMKEKGDIPEGYSVSREKKERFSLILESASTNQTSMYLCASSLDDRVLTEAFFGQGTRLTVV.

This chain connects TRBV7-8 to TRBJ1-5, with 7 bases lining up with TRBD1. The CDR3 loop spans 14 amino acids. Germline values: CDR1 SGHVS, CDR2 FQNEAQ. The V and J ends lost 1 base and 4 bases, in that order; junction bases with no gene match: 1. The CDR3 DNA follows: TGTGCCAGCAGCTTAGGGGACAGTAATCAGCCCCAGCATTTT. It is translated as CASSLGDSNQPQHF.

This clone has more than one count but fewer than ten. V is TRBV18 and J is TRBJ2-7; D possibly corresponds to TRBD1 (6 bases). Trimming took off 3 bases at V and 3 bases at J, with 15 bases between the two ends. This CDR3 has 15 amino acids. Looked up from germline, CDR1 is KGHSH and CDR2 is LQKENI. The CDR3 spells CASSPYRDILYEQYF. Here the CDR3 DNA reads TGTGCCAGCTCACCCTACCGGGACATCCTCTACGAGCAGTACTTC.

The J gene is TRBJ1-2, the V gene TRBV4-1; D gene uncertain. Germline CDR1 and CDR2: MGHRA and YSYEKL. The CDR3 is made up of 14 amino acids. V lost 0 bases and J lost 8, with 13 bases in between. The CDR3 protein is CASSQDQVGQGYTF. The CDR3 coding sequence is TGCGCCAGCAGCCAAGATCAGGTGGGCCAGGGCTACACCTTC.

V is TRBV15 and J is TRBJ1-1; perhaps TRBD1 as D (5 bases). CDR3 length equals 17 residues. V was pared by 1 base and J by 0 bases, with 15 bases between. Per germline, CDR1 LNHNV and CDR2 YYDKDF (reference sequence). CDR3 bases: TGTGCCACCAGCAGAGGGTATGGGGGAGGAATGAACACTGAAGCTTTCTTT. Translated: CATSRGYGGGMNTEAFF.

This chain connects TRBV29-1 to TRBJ1-5, with D perhaps matching TRBD1 (5 bases). Looked up from germline, CDR1 is SQVTM and CDR2 is ANQGSEA. The CDR3 has 12 amino acids. V was clipped by 4 bases and J by 4 bases, with 8 bases between them. The CDR3 nucleotides read TGCAGCGTTGGGGGGGTTAATCAGCCCCAGCATTTT. Amino acids: CSVGGVNQPQHF.

This chain links TRBV5-1 with TRBJ2-6; weak D call: TRBD1 (6 bases). Germline CDR1 is SGHRS and CDR2 is YFSETQ. The CDR3 sequence is 17 residues long. V shed 3 bases and J shed 10 bases, with 23 bases lying between them. CDR3: CASSSQDRTGPANVLTF. In DNA, the CDR3 is TGCGCCAGCAGCTCGCAGGACAGAACAGGACCGGCGAACGTCCTGACTTTC.